The rows below give T cell receptor beta chains drawn from one sample of a study of response to subunit inactivated influenza vaccine. Via MiXCR, TCRdb re-called the RT-PCR reads, giving one row per CDR3 protein. The data hold fewer than 600,000 distinct CDR3 sequences, with approximately 7.2% observed a single time. Material: PBMCs from blood, obtained 23 to 25 months after vaccination. These receptors all stem from a man in his fifties or sixties who received an inactivated influenza vaccine. Each CDR3 is given with its conserved first and last residue. The D gene is left open where the match is weak. Some rows mark clone size as missing; the rest say once, few, many or name a class of expanded clone.

CDR3aa	CDR3nt	abundance	d_gene	j_gene	v_gene
CASSLVGTGGKNIQYF	TGTGCCAGCAGCTTGGTCGGCACAGGGGGCAAAAACATTCAGTACTTC	few	TRBD1	TRBJ2-4	TRBV5-4
CASSTHQQDIQYF	TGTGCCAGCAGCACACATCAGCAGGACATTCAGTACTTC	few	-	TRBJ2-4	TRBV6-1
CASSLKASLNEKLFF	TGTGCCAGCAGCTTAAAGGCCAGTCTTAATGAAAAACTGTTTTTT	few	-	TRBJ1-4	TRBV7-2
CASSQGDHSTDTQYF	TGTGCCAGCAGCCAAGGGGACCACAGCACAGATACGCAGTATTTC	-	-	TRBJ2-3	TRBV3-1
CASSLDQFRTGGNSPLHF	TGTGCCAGCAGCTTAGATCAGTTCCGGACAGGGGGTAATTCACCCCTCCACTTT	few	TRBD1	TRBJ1-6	TRBV11-2
CASSETGGSSYEQYF	TGTGCCAGCAGCGAAACAGGGGGGAGCTCCTACGAGCAGTACTTC	-	TRBD1	TRBJ2-7	TRBV3-1
CAWNAGQPTIYF	TGTGCCTGGAACGCCGGACAGCCAACCATATATTTT	-	-	TRBJ1-3	TRBV30
CASSPDRTNTGELFF	TGTGCCAGCAGTCCCGACAGGACGAACACCGGGGAGCTGTTTTTT	-	-	TRBJ2-2	TRBV28
CSARDRTGGPQHF	TGCAGTGCTAGAGATAGGACAGGGGGACCCCAGCATTTT	few	TRBD1	TRBJ1-5	TRBV20-1
CASSQDASGGGETQYF	TGTGCCAGCAGCCAAGATGCCAGCGGGGGAGGAGAGACCCAGTACTTC	many	TRBD2	TRBJ2-5	TRBV4-2
CASSLGPGPFGSYEQYF	TGTGCCAGCAGCTTGGGGCCGGGACCCTTCGGGAGCTACGAGCAGTACTTC	few	-	TRBJ2-7	TRBV5-6
CASSDSGYQPQHF	TGCGCCAGCAGTGACAGCGGTTATCAGCCCCAGCATTTT	few	-	TRBJ1-5	TRBV10-2
CSADRGETQYF	TGCAGTGCCGATCGGGGAGAGACCCAGTACTTC	-	-	TRBJ2-5	TRBV20-1
CASSQGPQSEAFF	TGTGCCAGCAGCCAAGGTCCACAGTCCGAAGCTTTCTTT	few	-	TRBJ1-1	TRBV3-1
CASSQDPGGLREKLFF	TGCGCCAGCAGCCAAGATCCCGGGGGGCTCAGGGAAAAACTGTTTTTT	few	-	TRBJ1-4	TRBV4-3
CASSATGLAGAFNEQFF	TGTGCCAGCAGCGCTACGGGACTAGCGGGAGCTTTCAATGAGCAGTTCTTC	-	TRBD2	TRBJ2-1	TRBV7-2
CASSYSGGGLSGANVLTF	TGTGCCAGCAGTTACTCCGGAGGCGGCCTCTCTGGGGCCAACGTCCTGACTTTC	few	-	TRBJ2-6	TRBV6-5
CASSLVGASGDSPLHF	TGTGCCAGCAGCTTAGTGGGGGCCAGCGGGGATTCACCCCTCCACTTT	many	-	TRBJ1-6	TRBV7-9
CASIKGLAEKQYF	TGTGCCAGCATTAAAGGACTAGCGGAAAAGCAGTACTTC	many	TRBD2	TRBJ2-7	TRBV28